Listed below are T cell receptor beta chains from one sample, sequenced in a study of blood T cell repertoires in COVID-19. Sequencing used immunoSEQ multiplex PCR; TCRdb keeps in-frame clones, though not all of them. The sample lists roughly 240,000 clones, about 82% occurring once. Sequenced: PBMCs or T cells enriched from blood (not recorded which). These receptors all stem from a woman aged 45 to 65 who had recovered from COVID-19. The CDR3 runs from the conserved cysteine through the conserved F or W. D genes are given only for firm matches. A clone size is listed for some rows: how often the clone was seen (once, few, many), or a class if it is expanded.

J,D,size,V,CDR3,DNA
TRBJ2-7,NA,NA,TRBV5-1,CASSSTGHYEQYF,TGCGCCAGCAGCTCCACAGGACACTACGAGCAGTACTTC
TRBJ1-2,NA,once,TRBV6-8,CASSYSKIPRGSYGYTF,TGTGCCAGCAGTTACTCGAAAATCCCCAGGGGCTCCTATGGCTACACCTTC
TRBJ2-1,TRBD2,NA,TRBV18,CASSPPLAGRNNEQFF,TGTGCCAGCTCACCACCACTAGCGGGTAGAAACAATGAGCAGTTCTTC
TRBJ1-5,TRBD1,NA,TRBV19,CASSAYAQGINQPQHF,TGTGCCAGTAGTGCCTACGCACAGGGGATCAATCAGCCCCAGCATTTT
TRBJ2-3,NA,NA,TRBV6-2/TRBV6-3,CASSYGREVDTQYF,TGTGCCAGCAGTTACGGCAGGGAGGTAGATACGCAGTATTTT
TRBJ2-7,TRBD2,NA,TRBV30,CAWSVPVAGAQHEQYF,TGTGCCTGGAGTGTACCCGTAGCGGGGGCCCAACACGAGCAGTACTTC
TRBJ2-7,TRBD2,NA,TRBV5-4,CASSLARLAGVTYEQYF,TGTGCCAGCAGCTTGGCCAGGCTAGCGGGAGTCACCTACGAGCAGTACTTC
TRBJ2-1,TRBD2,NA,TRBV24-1,CATSTGTSEWHEQFF,TGTGCCACCAGTACCGGGACTAGCGAATGGCATGAGCAGTTCTTC
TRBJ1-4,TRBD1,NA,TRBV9,CASSTRTGPEKLFF,TGTGCCAGCAGCACCCGGACAGGGCCAGAAAAACTGTTTTTT
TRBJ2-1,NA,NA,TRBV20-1,CSASTGVDEQFF,TGCAGTGCTAGTACCGGGGTAGATGAGCAGTTCTTC
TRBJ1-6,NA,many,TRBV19,CASSQGFPFSPLHF,TGTGCCAGTAGTCAGGGCTTCCCCTTTTCACCCCTCCACTTT
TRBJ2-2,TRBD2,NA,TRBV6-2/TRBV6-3,CASSYPLGSSGSFTGELFF,TGTGCCAGCAGTTACCCACTGGGGAGTAGCGGGAGTTTCACCGGGGAGCTGTTTTTT
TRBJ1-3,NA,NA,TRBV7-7,CASSRRRGSGNTIYF,TGTGCTAGCAGCCGTCGCAGGGGCTCTGGAAACACCATATATTTT
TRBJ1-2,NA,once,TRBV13,CASSYTGNYGYTF,TGTGCCAGCAGCTATACAGGGAACTATGGCTACACCTTC
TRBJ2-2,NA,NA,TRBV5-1,CASSYRARNTGELFF,TGCGCCAGCAGTTACAGGGCCCGGAACACCGGGGAGCTGTTTTTT
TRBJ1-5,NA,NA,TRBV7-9,CASSTGGGRSNQPQHF,TGTGCCAGCAGCACCGGTGGGGGCCGTAGCAATCAGCCCCAGCATTTT
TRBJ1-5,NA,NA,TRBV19,CASNGRDNNQPQHF,TGTGCCAGTAACGGCCGGGACAACAATCAGCCCCAGCATTTT
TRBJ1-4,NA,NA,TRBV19,CASSGAGLDEKLFF,TGTGCCAGTTCCGGCGCAGGACTGGATGAAAAACTGTTTTTT
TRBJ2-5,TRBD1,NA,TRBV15,CATSRAGTGYQETQYF,TGTGCCACCAGCAGGGCCGGGACAGGGTACCAAGAGACCCAGTACTTC
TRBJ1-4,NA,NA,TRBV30,CAWSMSGLANEKLFF,TGTGCCTGGAGTATGTCAGGGTTGGCTAATGAAAAACTGTTTTTT
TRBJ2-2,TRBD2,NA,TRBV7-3,CASRVSGRGGELFF,TGTGCCAGCCGTGTTAGCGGGAGGGGCGGGGAGCTGTTTTTT
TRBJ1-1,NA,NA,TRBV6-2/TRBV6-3,CASSSGQRRTEAFF,TGTGCCAGCAGTTCAGGGCAGCGTCGCACTGAAGCTTTCTTT
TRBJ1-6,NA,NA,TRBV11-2,CASSLDGPVSPLHF,TGTGCCAGCAGCTTAGATGGTCCGGTTTCACCCCTCCACTTT
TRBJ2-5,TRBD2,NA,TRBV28,CASSRTSEETQYF,TGTGCCAGCAGCCGGACTAGCGAGGAGACCCAGTACTTC
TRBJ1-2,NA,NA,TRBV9,CASSVGSDTYGYTF,TGTGCCAGCAGCGTAGGTTCAGACACCTATGGCTACACCTTC
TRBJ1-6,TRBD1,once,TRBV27,CASSLSRGQGGPSYNSPLHF,TGTGCCAGCAGTCTAAGTAGGGGACAGGGCGGACCCTCCTATAATTCACCCCTCCACTTT
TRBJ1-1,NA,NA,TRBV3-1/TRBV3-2,CASSQTQGRAEAFF,TGTGCCAGCAGCCAAACTCAGGGTAGAGCTGAAGCTTTCTTT
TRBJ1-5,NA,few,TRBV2,CASSEPFEPQHF,TGTGCCAGCAGTGAACCCTTTGAGCCCCAGCATTTT
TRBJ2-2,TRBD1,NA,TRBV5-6,CASSSDRGIGELFF,TGTGCCAGCAGTTCGGACAGGGGGATCGGGGAGCTGTTTTTT
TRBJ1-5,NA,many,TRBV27,CASSLVGRGRSNQPQHF,TGTGCCAGCAGTTTAGTTGGCAGGGGAAGGAGCAATCAGCCCCAGCATTTT
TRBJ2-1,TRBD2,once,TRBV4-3,CASSPYRTSGLVGEQFF,TGCGCCAGCAGCCCTTACCGGACTAGCGGTCTGGTTGGTGAGCAGTTCTTC
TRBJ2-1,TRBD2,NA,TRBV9,CASSALLGGAYNEQFF,TGTGCCAGCAGCGCACTCTTGGGAGGGGCCTACAATGAGCAGTTCTTC
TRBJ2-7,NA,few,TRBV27,CASSRRPSYEQYF,TGTGCCAGCAGTCGGAGACCCTCCTACGAGCAGTACTTC
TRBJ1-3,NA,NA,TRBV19,CASSMRGISGNTIYF,TGTGCCAGTAGTATGAGGGGGATCTCTGGAAACACCATATATTTT
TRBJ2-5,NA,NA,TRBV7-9,CASSPTGTSDQETQYF,TGTGCCAGCAGCCCTACCGGGACTTCGGACCAAGAGACCCAGTACTTC
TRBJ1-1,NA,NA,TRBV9,CASSVVGDPTEAFF,TGTGCCAGCAGCGTAGTAGGAGACCCAACTGAAGCTTTCTTT
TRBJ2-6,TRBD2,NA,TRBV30,CAWSVRQRGASGANVLTF,TGTGCCTGGAGTGTAAGGCAGCGGGGGGCCTCTGGGGCCAACGTCCTGACTTTC
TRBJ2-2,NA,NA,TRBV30,CAWTPRVVERARELFF,TGTGCCTGGACTCCTCGGGTGGTGGAACGCGCGCGGGAGCTGTTTTTT
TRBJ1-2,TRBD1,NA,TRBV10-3,CAIRGQGNNYGYTF,TGTGCCATCAGAGGACAGGGGAATAACTATGGCTACACCTTC
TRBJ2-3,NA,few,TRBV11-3,CASSLPPGRTDTQYF,TGTGCCAGCAGCCTCCCCCCAGGTCGGACAGATACGCAGTATTTT
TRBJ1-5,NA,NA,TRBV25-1,CASSETAGNQPQHF,TGTGCCAGCAGTGAGACTGCCGGAAATCAGCCCCAGCATTTT
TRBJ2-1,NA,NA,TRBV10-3,CAIRNPGGNEQFF,TGTGCCATCAGAAACCCTGGGGGGAATGAGCAGTTCTTC
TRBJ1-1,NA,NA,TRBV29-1,CSTGRNTEAFF,TGCAGCACGGGGCGAAACACTGAAGCTTTCTTT
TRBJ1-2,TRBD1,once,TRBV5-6,CASSSDRGHHYGYTF,TGTGCCAGCAGCAGCGACAGGGGACATCACTATGGCTACACCTTC